This TCR beta chain was identified in a study of CD8 T cells in Susac syndrome. In Susac syndrome patients, recently defined diagnostic criteria for definite or probable disease were met. Reverse transcription of roughly 0.45 to 1 ug RNA used random hexamers. TCRdb reprocessed the immunoSEQ multiplex PCR reads via MiXCR and lists one record per CDR3 protein. Of under 200,000 distinct CDR3 sequences in the sample, approximately 94% were seen once. The study, taken as a whole, reports: Individuals included in the TCR sequencing and HLA analysis were acknowledged by the study to be relatively few in number. The CD4+ T cell repertoires, which came from Susac syndrome patients, showed no sign of clonal expansion.

On this clonotype: Its target is unknown.

The CDR3 totals 13 residues. Germline V gives CDR1 MNHNY, CDR2 SVGAGI (reference sequence). Between the trimmed V and J ends, which lost 6 bases and 11 bases, there was a span of 17 bases. The receptor was isolated from a human donor with Susac syndrome. The source material was CD4+ T cells from PBMCs. The V and J genes are TRBV6-6 and TRBJ1-5; tentative D call: TRBD1 (5 bases). CDR3 nucleotide sequence: TGTGCCAGCAGCCCGGGGCAACCTTGGGCCCAGCATTTT. It yields the protein CASSPGQPWAQHF.